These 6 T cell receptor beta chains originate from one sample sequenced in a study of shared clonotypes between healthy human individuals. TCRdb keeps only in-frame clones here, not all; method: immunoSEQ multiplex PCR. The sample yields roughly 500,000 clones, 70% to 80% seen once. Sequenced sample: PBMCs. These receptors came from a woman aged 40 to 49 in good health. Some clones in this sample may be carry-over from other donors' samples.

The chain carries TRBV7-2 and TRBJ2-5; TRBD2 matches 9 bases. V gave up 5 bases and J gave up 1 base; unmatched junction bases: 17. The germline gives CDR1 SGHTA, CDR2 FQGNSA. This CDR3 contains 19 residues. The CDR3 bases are TGTGCCAGCAGCCCCCGGGGGGCTAGCGGGGTGGGATTCCAAGAGACCCAGTACTTC. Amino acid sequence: CASSPRGASGVGFQETQYF.

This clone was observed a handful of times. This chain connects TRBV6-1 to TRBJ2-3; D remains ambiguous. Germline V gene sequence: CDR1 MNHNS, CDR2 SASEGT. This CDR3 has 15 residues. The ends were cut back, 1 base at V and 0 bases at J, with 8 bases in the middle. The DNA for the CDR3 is TGTGCCAGCAGTGAAGAAAGGTTTAGCACAGATACGCAGTATTTT. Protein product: CASSEERFSTDTQYF.

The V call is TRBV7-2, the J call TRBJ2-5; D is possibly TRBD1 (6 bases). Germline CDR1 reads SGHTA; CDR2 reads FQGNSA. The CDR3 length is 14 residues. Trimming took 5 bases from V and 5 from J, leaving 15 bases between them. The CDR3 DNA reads TGTGCCAGCAGCCAGGAAACAGGGTTCGAGACCCAGTACTTC. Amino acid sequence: CASSQETGFETQYF. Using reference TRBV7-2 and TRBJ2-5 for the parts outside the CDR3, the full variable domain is GAGVSQSPSNKVTEKGKDVELRCDPISGHTALYWYRQSLGQGLEFLIYFQGNSAPDKSGLPSDRFSAERTGGSVSTLTIQRTQQEDSAVYLCASSQETGFETQYFGPGTRLLVL.

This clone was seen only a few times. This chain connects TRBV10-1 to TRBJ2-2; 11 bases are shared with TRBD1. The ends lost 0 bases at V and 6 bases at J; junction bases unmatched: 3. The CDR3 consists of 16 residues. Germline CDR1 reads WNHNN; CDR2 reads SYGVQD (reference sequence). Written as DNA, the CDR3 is TGCGCCAGCAGTGAGTCTCCGGGACAGGGGGCCGGGGAGCTGTTTTTT. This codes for CASSESPGQGAGELFF.

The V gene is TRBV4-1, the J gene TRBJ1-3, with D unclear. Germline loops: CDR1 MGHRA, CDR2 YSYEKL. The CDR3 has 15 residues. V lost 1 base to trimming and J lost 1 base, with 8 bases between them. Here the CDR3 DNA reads TGCGCCAGCAGCCAAGCCGGGAGGTCTGGAAACACCATATATTTT. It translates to CASSQAGRSGNTIYF.

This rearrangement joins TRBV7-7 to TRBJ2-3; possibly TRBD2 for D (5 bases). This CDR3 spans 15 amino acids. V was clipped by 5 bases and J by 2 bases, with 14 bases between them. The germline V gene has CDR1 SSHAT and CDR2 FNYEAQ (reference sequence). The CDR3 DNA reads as TGTGCCAGCAGCCCAACCCTAGCAGCCACAGATACGCAGTATTTT. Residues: CASSPTLAATDTQYF.